One T cell receptor (beta chain) is described in this entry. CDR3 length equals 11 residues. CDR1 SQVTM and CDR2 ANQGSEA come from the germline V gene. The sample originates from a study of blood T cell repertoires in COVID-19. Measured with immunoSEQ multiplex PCR; TCRdb has only the in-frame clones, and not every one. The sample contains around 200,000 clones, around 80% of which appear only once. The sample consisted of peripheral blood. This TCR was sampled from a woman between 65 and 79 years old with acute or convalescent COVID-19. The chain joins TRBV29-1 to TRBJ2-1; D not resolved. The CDR3 region is CSPRHYNEQFF. CDR3 DNA: TGCTCCCCCAGGCACTACAATGAGCAGTTCTTC.